These T cell receptor beta chains were read from a single sample in a study of T cells in Graves' hyperthyroidism and ophthalmopathy. TCRdb ran MiXCR on the multiplex PCR reads and lists one entry per CDR3 protein. The data contain a few hundred thousand distinct CDR3 sequences, approximately 15% of them singletons. Specimen: blood. The receptors were sampled from a woman aged 25 to 45 with Graves' hyperthyroidism. CDR3s include the opening cysteine and the closing phenylalanine or tryptophan. A D gene is named only where the DNA matches it firmly. Clone size is given for some rows only: seen once, a few or many times, or a class if the clone is expanded.

clone_size: many
v_call: TRBV12-3/TRBV12-4
d_call: -
j_call: TRBJ1-5
cdr3_nt: TGTGCCAGCACCCCCCGGGGGTATCAGCCCCAGCATTTT
cdr3_aa: CASTPRGYQPQHF

clone_size: few
v_call: TRBV30
d_call: TRBD1
j_call: TRBJ2-7
cdr3_nt: TGTGCCTGGAGTGGTAGTAAGGGGGCTTGGGAGCAGTACTTC
cdr3_aa: CAWSGSKGAWEQYF

clone_size: few
v_call: TRBV11-2
d_call: -
j_call: TRBJ2-7
cdr3_nt: TGTGCCAGCAGCCCACGGGTCCGGGTCACCTACGAGCAGTACTTC
cdr3_aa: CASSPRVRVTYEQYF

clone_size: many
v_call: TRBV27
d_call: -
j_call: TRBJ2-1
cdr3_nt: TGTGCCAGCAGTTTAAGGCGGGTATCCTACAATGAGCAGTTCTTC
cdr3_aa: CASSLRRVSYNEQFF

clone_size: -
v_call: TRBV9
d_call: TRBD1
j_call: TRBJ2-3
cdr3_nt: TGTGCCAGCAGCGTAGCACAGGGGGCAGATACGCAGTATTTT
cdr3_aa: CASSVAQGADTQYF

clone_size: many
v_call: TRBV28
d_call: TRBD2
j_call: TRBJ2-7
cdr3_nt: TGTGCCAGCAGTGGGGTTGGGGGACTAGCGAGAGAGCAGTACTTC
cdr3_aa: CASSGVGGLAREQYF

clone_size: many
v_call: TRBV7-9
d_call: TRBD1
j_call: TRBJ1-2
cdr3_nt: TGTGCCAGCAGCGGACCGGGACAGGAGTCCTATGGCTACACCTTC
cdr3_aa: CASSGPGQESYGYTF

clone_size: many
v_call: TRBV12-3/TRBV12-4
d_call: -
j_call: TRBJ1-5
cdr3_nt: TGTGCCAGCAGTCCGCCGGGAAGAGGCAATCAGCCCCAGCATTTT
cdr3_aa: CASSPPGRGNQPQHF

clone_size: many
v_call: TRBV2
d_call: TRBD1
j_call: TRBJ2-7
cdr3_nt: TGTGCCAGCAGTGACAGGGGGCTCGAGCAGTACTTC
cdr3_aa: CASSDRGLEQYF

clone_size: many
v_call: TRBV6-5
d_call: TRBD1
j_call: TRBJ1-2
cdr3_nt: TGTGCCAGCAGTTATAGGACAGGAGTCTATGGCTACACCTTC
cdr3_aa: CASSYRTGVYGYTF

clone_size: many
v_call: TRBV5-1
d_call: -
j_call: TRBJ2-1
cdr3_nt: TGCGCCAGCAGCTCGGACTTAAACTCCTACAATGAGCAGTTCTTC
cdr3_aa: CASSSDLNSYNEQFF

clone_size: many
v_call: TRBV28
d_call: -
j_call: TRBJ2-3
cdr3_nt: TGTGCCAGCAGTCCCGCTTACACAGATACGCAGTATTTT
cdr3_aa: CASSPAYTDTQYF

clone_size: many
v_call: TRBV6-1
d_call: -
j_call: TRBJ2-7
cdr3_nt: TGTGCCAGCAGTAACGCGGGACGTTTCTACGAGCAGTACTTC
cdr3_aa: CASSNAGRFYEQYF

clone_size: few
v_call: TRBV6-5
d_call: -
j_call: TRBJ2-2
cdr3_nt: TGTGCCAGCAGTTACGTTCTCGGGGAGCTGTTTTTT
cdr3_aa: CASSYVLGELFF

clone_size: many
v_call: TRBV2
d_call: -
j_call: TRBJ2-1
cdr3_nt: TGTGCCAGCAGCCTAAACCATGAGCAGTTCTTC
cdr3_aa: CASSLNHEQFF

clone_size: few
v_call: TRBV19
d_call: TRBD1
j_call: TRBJ1-5
cdr3_nt: TGTGCCAGTAGCGTAACCCGGGACAGTAATCAGCCCCAGCATTTT
cdr3_aa: CASSVTRDSNQPQHF

clone_size: many
v_call: TRBV6-2/TRBV6-3
d_call: TRBD2
j_call: TRBJ2-3
cdr3_nt: TGTGCCAGCAGACGACCGGGACTAGCGGGAGGCCCTGGGGATACGCAGTATTTT
cdr3_aa: CASRRPGLAGGPGDTQYF

clone_size: many
v_call: TRBV4-1
d_call: TRBD1
j_call: TRBJ1-4
cdr3_nt: TGCGCCAGCGCGTACAGGGGGCAGGATGAAAAACTGTTTTTT
cdr3_aa: CASAYRGQDEKLFF

clone_size: many
v_call: TRBV30
d_call: -
j_call: TRBJ2-1
cdr3_nt: TGTGCCTGGAGTGTAAGCGTTGGTATATCCTATGAGCAGTTCTTC
cdr3_aa: CAWSVSVGISYEQFF

clone_size: many
v_call: TRBV12-3/TRBV12-4
d_call: -
j_call: TRBJ1-2
cdr3_nt: TGTGCCAGCAGACCGAGGGGAGATACGACGGCTAACTATGGCTACACCTTC
cdr3_aa: CASRPRGDTTANYGYTF

clone_size: many
v_call: TRBV11-2
d_call: TRBD2
j_call: TRBJ2-1
cdr3_nt: TGTGCCAGCAGCTTAAGGCCCGGGACTAGCGGGACCTACAATGAGCAGTTCTTC
cdr3_aa: CASSLRPGTSGTYNEQFF

clone_size: many
v_call: TRBV18
d_call: -
j_call: TRBJ2-7
cdr3_nt: TGTGCCAGCTCACCACTTACCAACGAGCAGTACTTC
cdr3_aa: CASSPLTNEQYF

clone_size: -
v_call: TRBV12-5
d_call: TRBD1
j_call: TRBJ2-7
cdr3_nt: TGTGCTAGTGGTTTACGGGTTATGGGAGGACAGGGGAGTTACGAGCAGTACTTC
cdr3_aa: CASGLRVMGGQGSYEQYF

clone_size: many
v_call: TRBV15
d_call: -
j_call: TRBJ2-1
cdr3_nt: TGTGCCACCAGCAGAGATCTTGCGGGGAACCGGGAGCAGTTCTTC
cdr3_aa: CATSRDLAGNREQFF

clone_size: -
v_call: TRBV7-2
d_call: TRBD2
j_call: TRBJ2-5
cdr3_nt: TGTGCCAGCAGCCAAAAGGCTTTAGCGGGAGTCCCAGAGACCCAGTACTTC
cdr3_aa: CASSQKALAGVPETQYF

clone_size: many
v_call: TRBV3-1
d_call: -
j_call: TRBJ2-1
cdr3_nt: TGTGCCAGCAGCCTCCTTACCACGCGAGGGTACAATGAGCAGTTCTTC
cdr3_aa: CASSLLTTRGYNEQFF

clone_size: many
v_call: TRBV30
d_call: -
j_call: TRBJ1-1
cdr3_nt: TGTGCCTGGAGTGTAATGGTGAACACTGAAGCTTTCTTT
cdr3_aa: CAWSVMVNTEAFF

clone_size: -
v_call: TRBV2
d_call: -
j_call: TRBJ2-7
cdr3_nt: TGTGCCAGCAGTGGTTCAGGGGACTACGAGCAGTACTTC
cdr3_aa: CASSGSGDYEQYF

clone_size: -
v_call: TRBV19
d_call: -
j_call: TRBJ1-5
cdr3_nt: TGTGCCAGTAGTGATGACAGTTATAGCAATCAGCCCCAGCATTTT
cdr3_aa: CASSDDSYSNQPQHF

clone_size: few
v_call: TRBV11-2
d_call: TRBD2
j_call: TRBJ2-3
cdr3_nt: TGTGCCAGCAGCTCAGACACTAGCGGGGGGTCTAGCACAGATACGCAGTATTTT
cdr3_aa: CASSSDTSGGSSTDTQYF

clone_size: -
v_call: TRBV29-1
d_call: TRBD1
j_call: TRBJ2-1
cdr3_nt: TGCAGCGTTATAAGGTCTGACAGGGGGCCAAATGAGCAGTTCTTC
cdr3_aa: CSVIRSDRGPNEQFF

clone_size: many
v_call: TRBV3-1
d_call: -
j_call: TRBJ1-2
cdr3_nt: TGTGCCAGCAGCCACATTTCATCATATGGCTACACCTTC
cdr3_aa: CASSHISSYGYTF

clone_size: -
v_call: TRBV27
d_call: -
j_call: TRBJ2-7
cdr3_nt: TGTGCCAGCAGATGGAAGAGGGACTTCCTGGACGAGCAGTACTTC
cdr3_aa: CASRWKRDFLDEQYF

clone_size: many
v_call: TRBV30
d_call: -
j_call: TRBJ2-1
cdr3_nt: TGTGCCTGGAGTCCTTGGACTGCCCCTGAGCAGTTCTTC
cdr3_aa: CAWSPWTAPEQFF

clone_size: -
v_call: TRBV19
d_call: -
j_call: TRBJ2-5
cdr3_nt: TGTGCCAGTAGTATAGGTAGGGGGGGTGAGACCCAGTACTTC
cdr3_aa: CASSIGRGGETQYF